The rows below give T cell receptor beta chains drawn from one sample of a study of blood T cell repertoires in COVID-19. This table comes from immunoSEQ multiplex PCR, and its TCRdb copy is limited to in-frame clones, with some not included. The profile covers over 150,000 clones, with around 82% appearing a single time and about 0.63% taken by the ten largest. Sequenced material: peripheral blood. These receptors originate from a man in his 60s with COVID-19, enrolled during active disease. Both conserved end residues are part of each CDR3. The D gene is left open where the match is weak. Size values are once, few and many counts, or a class for expanded clones, and some rows have none.

v_gene,abundance,j_gene,d_gene,CDR3aa,CDR3nt
TRBV2,.,TRBJ2-3,.,CASSKNPGTSTDTQYF,TGTGCCAGCAGTAAAAACCCGGGGACATCCACAGATACGCAGTATTTT
TRBV10-3,.,TRBJ1-6,TRBD1,CAISESGQAFYNSPLHF,TGTGCCATCAGTGAGTCGGGACAGGCTTTCTATAATTCACCCCTCCACTTT
TRBV3-1/TRBV3-2,few,TRBJ2-4,.,CASSQKPSREENIQYF,TGTGCCAGCAGCCAAAAACCCTCCCGGGAAGAAAACATTCAGTACTTC
TRBV19,.,TRBJ1-2,.,CASQANPNYGYTF,TGTGCCAGTCAGGCGAACCCTAACTATGGCTACACCTTC
TRBV11-3,.,TRBJ1-4,.,CASSPRTATNEKLFF,TGTGCCAGCAGCCCACGGACAGCAACTAATGAAAAACTGTTTTTT
TRBV11-2,.,TRBJ2-1,.,CASSLGRGYNEQFF,TGTGCCAGCAGCTTGGGCAGGGGCTACAATGAGCAGTTCTTC
TRBV6-6,.,TRBJ1-1,.,CASKWERGAFF,TGTGCCAGCAAGTGGGAAAGGGGAGCTTTCTTT
TRBV9,.,TRBJ2-7,TRBD1,CASSDRGHEQYF,TGTGCCAGCAGCGACAGGGGGCATGAGCAGTACTTC
TRBV9,.,TRBJ2-2,.,CASSVVPTSGTGELFF,TGTGCCAGCAGCGTAGTGCCTACCTCGGGCACCGGGGAGCTGTTTTTT
TRBV10-3,.,TRBJ1-5,.,CAIQGQGSNQPQHF,TGTGCCATCCAGGGGCAGGGGTCCAATCAGCCCCAGCATTTT
TRBV28,.,TRBJ2-5,.,CASRWSGSETQYF,TGTGCCAGCAGGTGGAGCGGGTCGGAGACCCAGTACTTC
TRBV3-1/TRBV3-2,once,TRBJ2-6,TRBD2,CASSQIAGSSGANVLTF,TGTGCCAGCAGCCAAATAGCGGGGAGCTCTGGGGCCAACGTCCTGACTTTC
TRBV7-2,.,TRBJ2-3,.,CASTLGSGADTQYF,TGTGCCAGCACCCTAGGGAGTGGTGCAGATACGCAGTATTTT
TRBV6-5,.,TRBJ1-2,.,CASSHRETGYGYTF,TGTGCCAGCAGTCACAGGGAGACGGGCTATGGCTACACCTTC
TRBV7-3,.,TRBJ1-1,TRBD1,CASSQRQGIEAFF,TGTGCCAGCAGCCAGCGACAGGGGATTGAAGCTTTCTTT
TRBV5-1,.,TRBJ1-3,TRBD1,CASSLGTGSGNTIYF,TGCGCCAGCAGCTTAGGGACAGGCTCTGGAAACACCATATATTTT
TRBV6-5,.,TRBJ2-2,.,CASRPPGWNTGELFF,TGTGCCAGCAGACCTCCCGGTTGGAACACCGGGGAGCTGTTTTTT
TRBV7-9,.,TRBJ1-4,TRBD1,CASKMTGGREKLFF,TGTGCCAGCAAGATGACAGGGGGCCGGGAAAAACTGTTTTTT
TRBV6-1,.,TRBJ1-4,TRBD1,CASSESRQGNLVF,TGTGCCAGCAGTGAGTCGAGACAGGGAAACTTGGTTTTT
TRBV6-2/TRBV6-3,.,TRBJ1-1,.,CASSYMGRAEAFF,TGTGCCAGCAGTTACATGGGGAGGGCTGAAGCTTTCTTT
TRBV5-6,.,TRBJ2-2,.,CASSLGAGTGELFF,TGTGCCAGCAGCTTGGGGGCAGGAACCGGGGAGCTGTTTTTT
TRBV11-2,.,TRBJ2-1,TRBD2,CASSRSGVSYNEQFF,TGTGCCAGCAGCCGTAGCGGGGTCTCCTACAATGAGCAGTTCTTC
TRBV3-1/TRBV3-2,few,TRBJ1-2,.,CASSQSAGYGYTF,TGTGCCAGCAGCCAATCCGCGGGGTATGGCTACACCTTC
TRBV9,.,TRBJ1-4,TRBD1,CASSVGQGYNEKLFF,TGTGCCAGCAGCGTCGGACAGGGCTATAATGAAAAACTGTTTTTT